This TCR beta chain comes out of a study of shared clonotypes between healthy human individuals. About the research overall: Donors consisted of two women and three men between 18 and 49. Three plates each covered CD4 naive and memory; CD8 naive two, CD8 memory one.

Negatively enriched CD4+ T cells were divided by CD45RA into naive and memory. Measured with immunoSEQ multiplex PCR; TCRdb has only the in-frame clones, and not every one. The sample consists of about 530,000 clones, 90% to 96% of them appearing once. The V gene's germline CDR1 is MGHRA and CDR2 YSYEKL. The CDR3 is made up of 20 amino acids. The trim removed 0 bases at V and 6 bases at J, leaving 18 bases unmatched. The sample was naive CD4+ T cells sorted from blood. Subset reported: CD45RA+ positively selected. The chain has TRBV4-1 and TRBJ1-4, with 8 bases matching TRBD1. This TCR was sampled from a woman aged 25 to 39 in good health. The DNA of the CDR3 is TGCGCCAGCAGCCAAGATGGCAGGGGGCGTTTAACGGCTCTTGATGAAAAACTGTTTTTT. Its translation is CASSQDGRGRLTALDEKLFF.